This is a list of T cell receptor beta chains from one sample in a study of neurological immune-mediated disorders. TCRdb recomputed calls from the 5' RACE reads with MiXCR, one row per CDR3 protein. Among approximately 41,000 distinct CDR3 sequences listed, 2.5% were seen once. The sequenced sample was PBMCs. The receptors originated from a man in his thirties or forties with multiple sclerosis. The CDR3 runs from the conserved cysteine through the conserved F or W. D genes are given only for firm matches. Size is stated as once, few or many counts, or a class when the clone is expanded.

15	TRBV2	TRBJ1-2	many	TRBD1	TGTGCCAGCAGAAGATTACAGGGGGACCACTATGGCTACACCTTC	CASRRLQGDHYGYTF
15	TRBV5-1	TRBJ1-1	many	.	TGCGCCAGCAGCTTGAGTGGGGGCGAAAACACTGAAGCTTTCTTT	CASSLSGGENTEAFF
16	TRBV25-1	TRBJ2-1	many	TRBD2	TGTGCCAGCAGTGAGTTCACTAGCGGGAAAGGCGATGAGCAGTTCTTC	CASSEFTSGKGDEQFF
12	TRBV12-3/TRBV12-4	TRBJ1-5	many	.	TGTGCCAGCAGTTCCAAGAGACAGCCCCAGCATTTT	CASSSKRQPQHF
16	TRBV20-1	TRBJ2-3	many	TRBD1	TGCAGTGCTAGAGTAGGAACAGGGGTCAGGACAGATACGCAGTATTTT	CSARVGTGVRTDTQYF
13	TRBV20-1	TRBJ2-5	many	.	TGCAGTGCTAGAGACTCCTACCAAGAGACCCAGTACTTC	CSARDSYQETQYF
15	TRBV7-9	TRBJ2-1	few	.	TGTGCCAGCAGCCCGACGACAATGCTGTACAGCGAGCAGTTCTTC	CASSPTTMLYSEQFF
13	TRBV2	TRBJ2-3	many	.	TGTGCCAGCAGTACCATGGGCGCAGATACGCAGTATTTT	CASSTMGADTQYF
16	TRBV5-1	TRBJ2-1	many	.	TGCGCCAGCCGCCCACTGGGGGGCCGGGAGTACAATGAGCAGTTCTTC	CASRPLGGREYNEQFF
13	TRBV6-5	TRBJ2-5	many	.	TGTGCCAGCAGTCGCCTGGGGGAAGAGACCCAGTACTTC	CASSRLGEETQYF
13	TRBV20-1	TRBJ2-7	many	.	TGCAGTGCTAGCTTGGACACCACCTACGAGCAGTACTTC	CSASLDTTYEQYF
18	TRBV28	TRBJ2-1	many	TRBD2	TGTGCCAGCAGTCCCACCCCCCTTAGCGGGACCCGGGGGGATGAGCAGTTCTTC	CASSPTPLSGTRGDEQFF
13	TRBV5-1	TRBJ2-7	many	.	TGCGCCAGCAGCTTCCAGGGGACCTACGAGCAGTACTTC	CASSFQGTYEQYF
14	TRBV3-1	TRBJ1-2	many	.	TGTGCCAGCAGCCAATGGGGGCAGTACTATGGCTACACCTTC	CASSQWGQYYGYTF
17	TRBV6-5	TRBJ2-3	many	.	TGTGCCAGCAGTTACGGGGTGGGTCCAGCCGTTGGGGATACGCAGTATTTT	CASSYGVGPAVGDTQYF
13	TRBV4-1	TRBJ2-7	many	.	TGCGCCAGCAGCCAAGGGCAGGGAGCCGAGCAGTACTTC	CASSQGQGAEQYF
12	TRBV20-1	TRBJ2-7	many	.	TGCAGTGCTAGAGTAGGGCCGAGCGAGCAGTACTTC	CSARVGPSEQYF
14	TRBV4-2	TRBJ1-5	many	.	TGTGCCAGCAGCCTTGACAACAGCAATCAGCCCCAGCATTTT	CASSLDNSNQPQHF
16	TRBV12-3/TRBV12-4	TRBJ1-1	many	TRBD1	TGTGCCAGCAGCCGGGACAGGGGGGAAGCGAACACTGAAGCTTTCTTT	CASSRDRGEANTEAFF
16	TRBV6-5	TRBJ1-1	many	TRBD1	TGTGCCAGCAGGTCTAGACAGGGCGGTTTGAACACTGAAGCTTTCTTT	CASRSRQGGLNTEAFF
14	TRBV12-3/TRBV12-4	TRBJ1-5	once	.	TGTGCCAGCAGATCAACAGGAAGTAATCAGCCCCAGCATTTT	CASRSTGSNQPQHF
13	TRBV20-1	TRBJ2-2	many	.	TGCAGTGTTCCCCGGGACGTTCTCGGGGAGCTGTTTTTT	CSVPRDVLGELFF
15	TRBV7-2	TRBJ2-1	many	.	TGTGCCAGCAGCTTAAGGAAACCGGGGTACAATGAGCAGTTCTTC	CASSLRKPGYNEQFF
15	TRBV5-6	TRBJ2-1	many	.	TGTGCCAGCAGCTTGGGAGGGGGGGCCTACAATGAGCAGTTCTTC	CASSLGGGAYNEQFF
13	TRBV5-1	TRBJ2-7	many	.	TGCGCCAGCAGCTTTGAGGGTAAATACGAGCAGTACTTC	CASSFEGKYEQYF
14	TRBV5-1	TRBJ2-3	few	.	TGCGCCAGCAGCTTGGGGACAGAGACAGATACGCAGTATTTT	CASSLGTETDTQYF
15	TRBV10-3	TRBJ2-1	many	TRBD2	TGTGCCATCAGTGAACTAGCGGGGACCTACAATGAGCAGTTCTTC	CAISELAGTYNEQFF
23	TRBV7-2	TRBJ2-1	medium-sized	TRBD2	TGTGCCAGCAGCTCACCCGTGGGGGGGACTAGCGGTGGTCCGCTTTACTCCTACAATGAGCAGTTCTTC	CASSSPVGGTSGGPLYSYNEQFF
12	TRBV7-2	TRBJ2-1	many	.	TGTGCCAGCAGCCCCCCCGGGTTTGAGCAGTTCTTC	CASSPPGFEQFF
15	TRBV7-2	TRBJ2-1	many	TRBD1	TGTGCCAGCAGCTTAGGCAGGGGGCGTATCTATGAGCAGTTCTTC	CASSLGRGRIYEQFF
16	TRBV12-3/TRBV12-4	TRBJ2-5	many	TRBD2	TGTGCCAGCAGTTCTACTAGCGGGAGGGCCGCGGGGACCCAGTACTTC	CASSSTSGRAAGTQYF
16	TRBV7-8	TRBJ2-7	many	TRBD1	TGTGCCAGCAGCCCAGTGGTGGGACAGGGCCCCTACGAGCAGTACTTC	CASSPVVGQGPYEQYF
17	TRBV7-9	TRBJ2-1	many	TRBD2	TGTGCCAGCACCTCGGGACTAGCGGGGGCCAGAACGCATGAGCAGTTCTTC	CASTSGLAGARTHEQFF
14	TRBV6-5	TRBJ1-1	many	.	TGTGCCAGCAGTTACGGGCGATTGAACACTGAAGCTTTCTTT	CASSYGRLNTEAFF
13	TRBV20-1	TRBJ2-2	many	.	TGCAGTGCTGTGGGAAGATACACCGGGGAGCTGTTTTTT	CSAVGRYTGELFF